This T cell receptor beta chain was recorded in a study of regulatory T cells in long-lasting Graves disease. Germline-derived CDR1 and CDR2 are MDHEN and SYDVKM. The CDR3 is 15 amino acids. Time point in this sample: newly diagnosed GD, antithyroid drugs for less than 3 months. There was RNA extracted from PBMCs, and the TCR library was made from it. Graves' disease diagnosis used American Thyroid Association guidelines. This clonotype has only a few counts. Its antigen is undetermined. The junction departs from the called germline gene at one end, perhaps through a read error. The study's findings and limits: Persistent disease preferred TRBV28, TRBJ1-2 and TRBJ2-5; new disease, TRBV20-1 and TRBJ2-1.

The authors built TCR beta libraries using iRepertoire HTBI primers and Arm-PCR of CDR3 regions. MiXCR, run by TCRdb on the multiplex PCR reads, gives a single entry per CDR3 protein. The sample yields 440,000 or so distinct CDR3 sequences, 15% seen once. These same data were also listed under a study on T cells in Graves' hyperthyroidism and ophthalmopathy. That work adds: Diagnosing involved the use of clinical symptoms, serum thyroxine and TRAb, thyroid ultrasound and orbital computed tomography.

The sequences come from peripheral blood mononuclear cells (PBMCs), collected at new diagnosis, from a patient treated with antithyroid drugs. V gene TRBV28 combines with J gene TRBJ1-3; no clear D. The clonotype comes from a woman aged 25 to 39 with Graves disease. In DNA, the CDR3 is TGTACCAGCAGTCCAGCCCAGGACCTTCTTCACACCATATATTTT. Protein sequence: CTSSPAQDLLHTIYF.